This T cell receptor (beta chain) is from a study of blood T cells in healthy people across ages. General study points: Estimated diversity, derived from one million T cells, was regarded as an underestimate. Donor CMV status was unknown, possibly confounding expanded clonotype changes.

Sample-barcoded 5' priming and a J-beta primer mix drove a second PCR of 7 to 11 cycles. MiXCR was run by TCRdb on the 5' RACE reads, yielding one entry per CDR3 protein. There are about 580,000 distinct CDR3 sequences in the sample; about 45% occur only once, and just under 25% lies in the top ten. In regard to this clonotype: Its antigen is still unknown.

With 1 base removed from V and 6 bases from J, the gap between germline ends came to 10 bases. The CDR3 is 14 residues long. Germline V gene sequence: CDR1 SNHLY, CDR2 FYNNEI. The material sequenced was blood. The sequence was collected from a man aged 80 or over in good health. This sequence joins TRBV2 and TRBJ1-5, with D possibly TRBD1 on 6 matching bases. CDR3 DNA: TGTGCCAGCAGTGAAGGCGGGGGCGGTCAGCCCCAGCATTTT. It codes for CASSEGGGGQPQHF.